The 24 T cell receptor beta chains presented below share a single source sample, sequenced in a study of graft-versus-host responses after intestinal transplantation. The method was immunoSEQ multiplex PCR; TCRdb's version includes in-frame clones alone and lacks a portion of them. The table lists about 120,000 clones, approximately 95% of them singletons, with 0.095% to 0.15% in the top ten. Antigens of these TCRs are unknown. The sample consisted of unstimulated CD4+ T cells sorted from spleen or lymph node cells, taken before intestinal transplant. The receptors were sampled from a human donor who received an intestinal transplant.

This clone was detected only once. The chain has TRBV27 and TRBJ1-1; 7 bases align to TRBD1. Germline loops: CDR1 MNHEY, CDR2 SMNVEV (reference sequence). This CDR3 region has 12 residues. The trim removed 8 bases at V and 1 base at J, leaving 1 base unmatched. The CDR3 nucleotides are TGTGCCAGCGGGACAGCGAACACTGAAGCTTTCTTT. This translates into CASGTANTEAFF.

This chain joins TRBV2 and TRBJ1-2; D is possibly TRBD1 (5 bases). Germline V gene lookup returns CDR1 SNHLY and CDR2 FYNNEI. The CDR3 is made up of 16 amino acids. Trimming shortened V by 6 bases and J by 4 bases, and 21 bases separated the two germline ends. For the CDR3, the DNA is TGTGCCAGCAGCCCAGATCGAGGGACTGTGAGCTATGGCTACACCTTC. Translation: CASSPDRGTVSYGYTF.

The rearrangement uses TRBV5-1 and TRBJ2-5, with D tentatively TRBD2 (6 bases). CDR1 and CDR2 (germline): SGHRS, YFSETQ. V shed 2 bases and J shed 4 bases, with 15 bases lying between them. This CDR3 is built from 15 residues. As DNA, the CDR3 is TGCGCCAGCAGCTTACTTGCGGGGAGTCGAGAGACCCAGTACTTC. Residues: CASSLLAGSRETQYF.

V is TRBV30 and J is TRBJ1-1; D is ambiguous. V dropped 0 bases and J dropped 3 bases, with 8 bases sitting between them. Germline CDR1 reads GTSNPN; CDR2 reads SVGIG (reference sequence). The CDR3 has 13 residues. As DNA, the CDR3 is TGTGCCTGGAGTGTCGCCCATTACACTGAAGCTTTCTTT. Amino acid sequence: CAWSVAHYTEAFF. The full variable domain, rest sourced from reference TRBV30 and TRBJ1-1, is SQTIHQWPATLVQPVGSPLSLECTVEGTSNPNLYWYRQAAGRGLQLLFYSVGIGQISSEVPQNLSASRPQDRQFILSSKKLLLSDSGFYLCAWSVAHYTEAFFGQGTRLTVV.

The chain employs TRBV7-8 and TRBJ2-2; 12 nucleotides line up with TRBD2. CDR1 is SGHVS and CDR2 is FQNEAQ in the germline V gene. This CDR3 spans 18 amino acids. V was clipped by 1 base and J by 9 bases; unmatched bases: 12. CDR3 residues: CASSLGGLAGRLIWELFF. CDR3 bases: TGTGCCAGCAGCTTAGGTGGACTAGCGGGGCGCCTTATTTGGGAGCTGTTTTTT.

This rearrangement joins TRBV4-1 to TRBJ2-6; tentative D call: TRBD1 (6 bases). The CDR3 consists of 19 residues. Germline assignment: CDR1 MGHRA and CDR2 YSYEKL. V was trimmed by 1 base and J by 0 bases, leaving 16 bases between them. The CDR3 is CASSQGALGAISGANVLTF. The CDR3 region has the DNA TGCGCCAGCAGCCAAGGGGCCCTGGGGGCAATCTCTGGGGCCAACGTCCTGACTTTC.

The chain is built from TRBV6-5 and TRBJ2-2; TRBD2 agrees at 8 bases. This CDR3 has 15 residues. Germline assignment: CDR1 MNHEY and CDR2 SVGAGI. The ends lost 6 bases at V and 7 bases at J; junction bases unmatched: 10. CDR3 bases: TGTGCCAGCAGATCCATAGCGGGATTGATCGGGGAGCTGTTTTTT. It translates to CASRSIAGLIGELFF.

The chain combines TRBV11-2 with TRBJ1-5, with D hard to call. This CDR3 has 17 residues. Germline V gene sequence: CDR1 SGHAT, CDR2 FQNNGV. Between the trimmed V and J ends, which lost 4 bases and 3 bases, there was a span of 19 bases. This CDR3 is CASSSLVRQENNQPQHF. CDR3 bases: TGTGCCAGCAGCTCTCTGGTAAGGCAGGAGAACAATCAGCCCCAGCATTTT.

The chain employs TRBV7-9 and TRBJ1-3; D remains unclear. V was trimmed by 1 base and J by 4 bases, leaving 11 bases between them. Germline V lookup: CDR1 SEHNR, CDR2 FQNEAQ (reference sequence). CDR3 length: 15 residues. The CDR3 is CASSLVVAGGNTIYF. The CDR3 DNA reads as TGTGCCAGCAGCTTAGTAGTAGCGGGAGGAAACACCATATATTTT.

The chain is built from TRBV28 and TRBJ1-2; the match to TRBD1 covers 8 bases. Germline V gene lookup returns CDR1 MDHEN and CDR2 SYDVKM. Trimming cost V 7 bases and J 0 bases; bases outside gene matches: 7. This CDR3 is 15 amino acids long. The CDR3 DNA is TGTGCCAGCACCAAGGGGGACAGGACTAACTATGGCTACACCTTC. Amino acid sequence: CASTKGDRTNYGYTF.

This clone was picked up one time. This chain uses TRBV10-1 with TRBJ2-3; D gene unclear. V gave up 7 bases and J gave up 0 bases, with 14 bases separating them. Looked up from germline, CDR1 is WNHNN and CDR2 is SYGVQD (reference sequence). The CDR3 is 15 residues long. CDR3 loop: CASNPGRSSTDTQYF. The CDR3 bases are TGCGCCAGCAATCCCGGTCGAAGTAGCACAGATACGCAGTATTTT.

The rearrangement uses TRBV7-8 and TRBJ2-7; tentative D call: TRBD2 (7 bases). CDR3 length equals 15 residues. Trimming cost V 5 bases and J 5 bases, with 19 bases left between them. Per germline, CDR1 SGHVS and CDR2 FQNEAQ. CDR3 amino acids: CASSTTLGGAHEQYF. CDR3 DNA: TGTGCCAGCAGCACGACCCTGGGGGGGGCCCACGAGCAGTACTTC.

J is TRBJ2-1 and V is TRBV5-1; 7 bases align to TRBD1. CDR1 SGHRS and CDR2 YFSETQ come from the germline V gene. The CDR3 has 16 residues. V was pared by 3 bases and J by 2 bases, with 8 bases of the junction left unmatched. The CDR3 DNA reads as TGCGCCAGCAGCTGGATCGGGACAGCGACCTACAATGAGCAGTTCTTC. Translated: CASSWIGTATYNEQFF.

The count of this clone is one. The same CDR3 is also encoded by other DNA sequences in this sample. V and J are TRBV9 and TRBJ2-5, with D unresolved. Trimming took 0 bases from V and 5 from J, leaving 8 bases between them. Germline assignment: CDR1 SGDLS and CDR2 YYNGEE. The CDR3 extends over 13 amino acids. The CDR3: CASSVAGRETQYF. DNA of the CDR3: TGTGCCAGCAGCGTAGCAGGCAGGGAGACCCAGTACTTC. Filled out from reference TRBV9 and TRBJ2-5, the complete variable domain reads DSGVTQTPKHLITATGQRVTLRCSPRSGDLSVYWYQQSLDQGLQFLIQYYNGEERAKGNILERFSAQQFPDLHSELNLSSLELGDSALYFCASSVAGRETQYFGPGTRLLVL.

This clone was seen just once. This sequence joins TRBV6-5 and TRBJ1-5; 7 bases are a match to TRBD1. Germline CDR1 is MNHEY and CDR2 is SVGAGI. The CDR3 length is 15 residues. J was trimmed by 4 bases and V by 6 bases; bases with no gene match: 9. For the CDR3, the DNA is TGTGCCAGCAGACCGGACAGGAGCGGGAATCAGCCCCAGCATTTT. Protein product: CASRPDRSGNQPQHF.

The rearrangement joins TRBV27 to TRBJ1-4, with D possibly being TRBD1 (5 bases). The CDR3 is made up of 15 amino acids. V was trimmed by 4 bases and J by 4 bases, leaving 13 bases between them. Germline CDR1 reads MNHEY; CDR2 reads SMNVEV (reference sequence). The CDR3 DNA reads TGTGCCAGCAGTTGGCAAGGGGAAATTAATGAAAAACTGTTTTTT. It yields the protein CASSWQGEINEKLFF.

This chain links TRBV7-3 with TRBJ1-2; 7 bases line up with TRBD1. The germline gives CDR1 SGHTA, CDR2 FQGTGA. V shed 5 bases, J shed 1 base, and the junction held 4 bases outside the gene matches. The CDR3 runs 14 residues. This chain's CDR3 is CASSPGQFNYGYTF. CDR3 DNA: TGTGCCAGCAGCCCGGGACAGTTTAACTATGGCTACACCTTC.

The chain carries TRBV7-3 and TRBJ2-2, with D maybe TRBD1 (5 bases). Looked up from germline, CDR1 is SGHTA and CDR2 is FQGTGA. The CDR3 loop spans 17 amino acids. The V end lost 1 base, the J end lost 2 bases, and 14 bases lay between the germline ends. CDR3 region: CASSLSGKGANTGELFF. The CDR3, as DNA: TGTGCCAGCAGCTTAAGCGGTAAAGGGGCCAACACCGGGGAGCTGTTTTTT.

The chain uses TRBV20-1 and TRBJ1-1, with 7 positions matching TRBD1. This CDR3 has 11 amino acids. J lost 8 bases, V lost 5 bases, and 5 bases had no gene match. The V gene's germline CDR1 is DFQATT and CDR2 SNEGSKA (reference sequence). In DNA form, the CDR3 reads TGCAGTGCTTACAGGGGCCAAGAAGCTTTCTTT. It specifies CSAYRGQEAFF.

This clone was seen once. The chain recombines TRBV9 with TRBJ2-5; TRBD1 aligns across 10 bases. Trimming took 0 bases from V and 4 from J; bases not matched to a gene: 6. Germline CDR1 and CDR2: SGDLS and YYNGEE. The CDR3 consists of 16 residues. In DNA form, the CDR3 reads TGTGCCAGCAGCGTAGCATATGGGACAGGGGTAGAGACCCAGTACTTC. It yields the protein CASSVAYGTGVETQYF.

The rearrangement joins TRBV6-5 to TRBJ2-7; D is unresolved. The germline V and J ends were trimmed by 10 bases and 4 bases, with 14 bases remaining between them. Germline V gene lookup returns CDR1 MNHEY and CDR2 SVGAGI. There are 12 residues in the CDR3. The CDR3 reads CATSRASYEQYF. For the CDR3, the DNA is TGTGCCACCTCACGGGCGTCTTACGAGCAGTACTTC.

Here the CDR3 reads CASSPGLAATDTQYF. The DNA of the CDR3 is TGCGCCAGCAGCCCTGGACTAGCAGCTACAGATACGCAGTATTTT. The genes are TRBV5-1 and TRBJ2-3; TRBD2 agrees at 8 bases. The germline V gene encodes CDR1 SGHRS and CDR2 YFSETQ. The CDR3 extends over 15 amino acids. V lost 4 bases, J lost 3 bases, and 7 bases stayed unmatched.

The chain combines TRBV5-5 with TRBJ1-2; 8 nucleotides align to TRBD1. CDR1 SGHKS and CDR2 YYEKEE come from the germline V gene (reference sequence). Unmatched junction bases numbered 9, after V lost 3 bases and J lost 8 bases. The CDR3 totals 14 residues. The CDR3 DNA is TGTGCCAGCAGCTCCCCGACGTGGGACAGGGGCTACACCTTC. It codes for CASSSPTWDRGYTF.

This chain links TRBV19 with TRBJ1-1; D ambiguous. CDR1 is LNHDA and CDR2 is SQIVND in the germline V gene (reference sequence). The V end was cut by 6 bases, the J end by 5 bases, with 13 bases between. The CDR3 covers 13 residues. Here the CDR3 DNA reads TGTGCCAGTAGCCGTGTGTGGGTGACTGAAGCTTTCTTT. Protein sequence: CASSRVWVTEAFF.